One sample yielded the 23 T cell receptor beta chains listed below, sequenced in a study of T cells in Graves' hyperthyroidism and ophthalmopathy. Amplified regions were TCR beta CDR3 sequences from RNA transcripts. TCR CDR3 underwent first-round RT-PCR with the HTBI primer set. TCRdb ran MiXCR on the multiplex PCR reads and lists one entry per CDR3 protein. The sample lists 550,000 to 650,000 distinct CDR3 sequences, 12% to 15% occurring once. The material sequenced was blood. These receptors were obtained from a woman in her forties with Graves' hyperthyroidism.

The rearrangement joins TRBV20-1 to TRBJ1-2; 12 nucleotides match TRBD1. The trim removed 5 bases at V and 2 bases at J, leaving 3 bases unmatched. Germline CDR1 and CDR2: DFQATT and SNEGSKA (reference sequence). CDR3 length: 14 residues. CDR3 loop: CSAGTGGFNYGYTF. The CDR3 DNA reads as TGCAGTGCTGGGACAGGGGGCTTCAACTATGGCTACACCTTC.

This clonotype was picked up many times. CDR3 sequence: CASSTHRGNEQYF. CDR3 in DNA: TGTGCCAGCAGCACACACAGGGGTAACGAGCAGTACTTC. J is TRBJ2-7 and V is TRBV16; 7 nucleotides match TRBD1. V lost 5 bases, J lost 5 bases, and 6 bases stayed unmatched. The CDR3 has 13 residues. The germline V gene encodes CDR1 KGHSY and CDR2 FQNENV.

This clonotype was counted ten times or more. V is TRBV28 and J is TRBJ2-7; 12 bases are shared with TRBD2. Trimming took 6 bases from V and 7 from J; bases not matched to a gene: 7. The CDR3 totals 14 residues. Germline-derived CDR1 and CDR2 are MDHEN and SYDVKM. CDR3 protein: CASSWSSGRGEQYF. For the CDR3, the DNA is TGTGCCAGCAGCTGGTCTAGCGGGAGGGGAGAGCAGTACTTC.

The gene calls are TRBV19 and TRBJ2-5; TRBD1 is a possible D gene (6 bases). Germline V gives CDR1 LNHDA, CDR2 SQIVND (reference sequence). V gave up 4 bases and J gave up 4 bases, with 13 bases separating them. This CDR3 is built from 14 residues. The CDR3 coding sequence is TGTGCCAGTAGTAAGAGGCAGGGGCGAGAGACCCAGTACTTC. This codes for CASSKRQGRETQYF.

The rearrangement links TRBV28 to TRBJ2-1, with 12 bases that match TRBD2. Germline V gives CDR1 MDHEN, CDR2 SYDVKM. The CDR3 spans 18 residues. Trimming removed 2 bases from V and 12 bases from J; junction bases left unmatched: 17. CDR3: CASSLIRVGLAGGGGQFF. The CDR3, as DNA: TGTGCCAGCAGTTTAATTCGCGTGGGGCTAGCGGGAGGGGGGGGGCAGTTCTTC.

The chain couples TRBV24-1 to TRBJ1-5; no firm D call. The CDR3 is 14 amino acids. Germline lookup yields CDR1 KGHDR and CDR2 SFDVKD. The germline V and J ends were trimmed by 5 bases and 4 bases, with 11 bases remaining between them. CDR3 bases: TGTGCCACCAGTGTGATGGGTGATAATCAGCCCCAGCATTTT. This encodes CATSVMGDNQPQHF.

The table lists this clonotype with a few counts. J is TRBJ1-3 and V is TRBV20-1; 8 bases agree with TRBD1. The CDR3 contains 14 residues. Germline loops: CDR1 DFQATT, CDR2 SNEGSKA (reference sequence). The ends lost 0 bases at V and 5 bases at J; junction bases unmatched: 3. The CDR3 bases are TGCAGTGCTAGAGACAGGGGGCCTAGAAACACCATATATTTT. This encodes CSARDRGPRNTIYF.

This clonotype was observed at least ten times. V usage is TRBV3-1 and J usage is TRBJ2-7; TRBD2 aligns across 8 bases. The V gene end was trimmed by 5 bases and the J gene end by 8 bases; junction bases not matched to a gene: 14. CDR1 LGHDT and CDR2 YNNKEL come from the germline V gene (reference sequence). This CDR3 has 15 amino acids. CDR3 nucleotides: TGTGCCAGCAGCGAAGGTGGACTAGCTCCCGGCAAGCAGTACTTC. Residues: CASSEGGLAPGKQYF.

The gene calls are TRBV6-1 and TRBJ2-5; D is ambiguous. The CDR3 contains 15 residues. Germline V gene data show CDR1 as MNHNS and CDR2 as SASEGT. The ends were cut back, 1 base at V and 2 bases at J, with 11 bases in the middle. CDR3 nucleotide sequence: TGTGCCAGCAGTGAAGAGCTTGCAGGACAAGAGACCCAGTACTTC. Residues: CASSEELAGQETQYF.

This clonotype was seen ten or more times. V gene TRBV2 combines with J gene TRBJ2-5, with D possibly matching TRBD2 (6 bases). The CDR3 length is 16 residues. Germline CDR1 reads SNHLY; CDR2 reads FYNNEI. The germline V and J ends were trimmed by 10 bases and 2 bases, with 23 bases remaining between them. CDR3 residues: CANMGGLGPPQETQYF. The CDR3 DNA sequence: TGTGCCAACATGGGAGGATTGGGACCCCCACAAGAGACCCAGTACTTC.

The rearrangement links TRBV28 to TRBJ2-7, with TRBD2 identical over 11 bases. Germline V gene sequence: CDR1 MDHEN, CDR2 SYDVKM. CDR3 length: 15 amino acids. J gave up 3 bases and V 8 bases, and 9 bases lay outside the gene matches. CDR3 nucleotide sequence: TGTGCCAGCGGACTCGGGGGACTAGCGGTCTACGAGCAGTACTTC. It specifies CASGLGGLAVYEQYF.

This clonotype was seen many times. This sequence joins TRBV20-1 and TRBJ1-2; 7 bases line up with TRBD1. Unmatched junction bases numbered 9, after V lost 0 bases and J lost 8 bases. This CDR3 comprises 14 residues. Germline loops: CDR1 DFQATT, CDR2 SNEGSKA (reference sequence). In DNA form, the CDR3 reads TGCAGTGCTAGAGATGAGACAGGGAGGAGCGGCTACACCTTC. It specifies CSARDETGRSGYTF.

The CDR3 bases are TGTGCCAGCAGCTTATCACTGGGACAGGGGTACTATGGCTACACCTTC. Its protein is CASSLSLGQGYYGYTF. The chain recombines TRBV7-9 with TRBJ1-2, with 10 bases that match TRBD1. V lost 2 bases, J lost 3 bases, and 6 bases stayed unmatched. CDR3 size: 16 residues. The germline V gene encodes CDR1 SEHNR and CDR2 FQNEAQ (reference sequence).

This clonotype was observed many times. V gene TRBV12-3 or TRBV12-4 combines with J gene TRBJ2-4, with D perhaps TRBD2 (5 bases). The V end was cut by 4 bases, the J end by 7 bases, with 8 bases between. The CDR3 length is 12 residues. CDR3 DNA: TGTGCCAGCAGTTCCGAGGGTAACATTCAGTACTTC. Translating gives CASSSEGNIQYF.

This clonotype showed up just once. The CDR3 sequence is CASSYALGAETQYF. Here the CDR3 DNA reads TGTGCCAGCAGTTACGCCTTGGGGGCAGAGACCCAGTACTTC. V gene TRBV28 combines with J gene TRBJ2-5; D might be TRBD1 (6 bases). The CDR3 is 14 amino acids. The germline gives CDR1 MDHEN, CDR2 SYDVKM. Trimming stripped 4 bases from V and 4 bases from J, with 13 bases between.

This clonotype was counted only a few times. The chain's CDR3 is CASRGTGTGYLQYF. CDR3 nucleotide sequence: TGTGCCAGCAGGGGAACCGGGACAGGGTATTTACAATACTTC. The chain is built from TRBV27 and TRBJ2-7; 9 bases line up with TRBD1. The CDR3 has 14 amino acids. Germline V gene sequence: CDR1 MNHEY, CDR2 SMNVEV (reference sequence). With 6 bases clipped from V and 13 bases from J, the junction kept 16 bases outside the gene matches.

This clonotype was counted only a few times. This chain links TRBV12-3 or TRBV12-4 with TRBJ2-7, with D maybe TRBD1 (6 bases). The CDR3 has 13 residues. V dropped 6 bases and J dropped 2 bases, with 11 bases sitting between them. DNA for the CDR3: TGTGCCAGCAGACTGACAGGAACCTACGAGCAGTACTTC. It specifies CASRLTGTYEQYF.

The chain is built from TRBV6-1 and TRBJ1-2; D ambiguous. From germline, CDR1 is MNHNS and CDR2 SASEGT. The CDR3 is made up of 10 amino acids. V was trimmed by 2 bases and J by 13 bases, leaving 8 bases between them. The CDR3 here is CASSELDLTF. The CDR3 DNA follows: TGTGCCAGCAGTGAACTGGACCTCACCTTC.

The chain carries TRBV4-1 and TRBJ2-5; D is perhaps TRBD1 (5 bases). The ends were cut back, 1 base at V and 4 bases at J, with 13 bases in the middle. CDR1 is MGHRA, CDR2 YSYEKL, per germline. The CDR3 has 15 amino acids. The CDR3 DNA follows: TGCGCCAGCAGCCAAGCAACGCTGGACACAGAGACCCAGTACTTC. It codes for CASSQATLDTETQYF.

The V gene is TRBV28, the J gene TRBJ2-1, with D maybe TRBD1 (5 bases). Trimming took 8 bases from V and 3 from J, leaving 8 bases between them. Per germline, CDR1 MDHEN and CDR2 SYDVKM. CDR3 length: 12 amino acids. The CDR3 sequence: CASGAFYNEQFF. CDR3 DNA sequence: TGTGCCAGCGGGGCGTTCTACAATGAGCAGTTCTTC.

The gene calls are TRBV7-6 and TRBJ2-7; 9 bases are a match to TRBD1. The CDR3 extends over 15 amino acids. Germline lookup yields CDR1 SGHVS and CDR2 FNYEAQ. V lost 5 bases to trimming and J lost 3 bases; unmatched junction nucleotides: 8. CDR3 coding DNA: TGTGCCAGCAGCGCAGGGACAGGGTTTGGCTACGAGCAGTACTTC. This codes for CASSAGTGFGYEQYF.

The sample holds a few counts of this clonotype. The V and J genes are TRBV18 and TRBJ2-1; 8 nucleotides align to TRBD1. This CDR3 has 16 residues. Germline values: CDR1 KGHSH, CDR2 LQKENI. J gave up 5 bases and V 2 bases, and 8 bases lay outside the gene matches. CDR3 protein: CASSPRTGSGDNEQFF. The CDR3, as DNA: TGTGCCAGCTCACCAAGGACAGGGTCTGGCGACAATGAGCAGTTCTTC.

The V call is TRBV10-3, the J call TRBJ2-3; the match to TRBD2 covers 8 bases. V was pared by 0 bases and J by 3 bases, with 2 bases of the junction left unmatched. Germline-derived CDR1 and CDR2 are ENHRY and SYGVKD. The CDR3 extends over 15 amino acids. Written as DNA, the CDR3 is TGTGCCATCAGTGAGTCGGGCGGGAGGACAGATACGCAGTATTTT. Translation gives CAISESGGRTDTQYF.